The clone carrying this TCR beta chain was counted only a few times. The data originate from a study of response to subunit inactivated influenza vaccine. CDR1 and CDR2 from the germline V gene are SQVTM and ANQGSEA. The CDR3 runs 12 residues. V lost 7 bases to trimming and J lost 5 bases; unmatched junction nucleotides: 8. TCRdb processed the RT-PCR reads anew with MiXCR; each CDR3 protein has one entry. The repertoire consists of about 520,000 distinct CDR3 sequences, with about 25% occurring once and the leading ten covering approximately 2%. The V and J genes are TRBV29-1 and TRBJ2-7; TRBD1 matches at 7 bases. This TCR was recovered from a man aged 50-60 years who received an inactivated influenza vaccine. The source was CD4+ T cells sorted from PBMCs, collected approximately 5 days after vaccination. The CDR3 DNA reads TGCAGCGCCCGACAGGGTCCCAACGAGCAGTACTTC. Protein sequence: CSARQGPNEQYF.